This T cell receptor beta chain was recorded in a study of cytomegalovirus exposure and HLA in healthy donors. Across the study: Both the approximately 130 validation repertoires and the 500 to 700 first-cohort repertoires used the same platform, as reported by a later analysis. Study outcomes and limitations: Reported performance of the classifier showed diagnosis of cytomegalovirus status with high specificity and sensitivity. It was 164 TCR beta chains that were listed as cytomegalovirus-associated.

Repertoires were generated with immunoSEQ multiplex PCR, while TCRdb's copy carries only in-frame clones and drops some. The table shows some 130,000 clones, with 80% to 90% occurring only once. As concerns this clone: The antigen is undetermined.

The CDR3 is made up of 15 amino acids. Deletions cut 0 bases from V and 4 bases from J, with 10 bases between. Germline values: CDR1 SGHRS, CDR2 YFSETQ. The donors were part of the validation cohort of 120 or so subjects. That cohort was separate from the first cohort, which comprised 500 to 700 subjects. The sample comprised PBMCs. J is TRBJ1-4 and V is TRBV5-1; D is unresolved. This sequence was found in a woman aged 18 to 35 in good health and CMV-seronegative. The CDR3 bases are TGCGCCAGCAGCTTGGGAGGGCCCGGTAATGAAAAACTGTTTTTT. Its translation is CASSLGGPGNEKLFF.